The 20 T cell receptor beta chains below were found in one sample sequenced in a study of blood T cell repertoires in COVID-19 (dated by TCRdb to about 2020). Library creation used the immunoSEQ multiplex PCR assay. TCRdb retrieved this table from immuneACCESS and kept in-frame rearrangements only. Not all clones are present; in checked studies, unresolved V genes account for under half, and no reason is known for the remainder. The sample table lists about 300,000 clones, about nine tenths of them with a count of one. Together, the top ten hold 1.5% of the sample. Sequences were obtained from peripheral blood. These receptors came from a woman between 35 and 50 years old who had recovered from COVID-19.

The chain links TRBV9 to TRBJ2-3, with 8 bases lining up with TRBD2. The CDR3 consists of 15 residues. V lost 3 bases to trimming and J lost 0 bases; unmatched junction nucleotides: 3. Germline-derived CDR1 and CDR2 are SGDLS and YYNGEE. CDR3 nucleotides: TGTGCCAGCAGCGCTAGCGGGCGTAGCACAGATACGCAGTATTTT. It codes for CASSASGRSTDTQYF.

This chain connects TRBV5-5 to TRBJ1-2, with a tentative D call TRBD1 (5 bases). The ends were cut back, 3 bases at V and 0 bases at J, with 24 bases in the middle. Germline V lookup: CDR1 SGHKS, CDR2 YYEKEE (reference sequence). The CDR3 length is 19 residues. CDR3 DNA sequence: TGTGCCAGCAGCTCTGAGGGAGGGGACCTCCTTATAGCTAACTATGGCTACACCTTC. It yields the protein CASSSEGGDLLIANYGYTF.

The genes are TRBV12-3 or TRBV12-4 and TRBJ1-2; D gene ambiguous. The CDR3 contains 13 residues. Deletions cut 3 bases from V and 4 bases from J, with 9 bases between. The CDR3 reads CASSLGTVYGYTF. The CDR3 coding sequence is TGTGCCAGCAGTTTGGGCACGGTCTATGGCTACACCTTC.

This clone was picked up a small number of times. The chain recombines TRBV5-1 with TRBJ2-1, with 12 bases identical to TRBD2. This CDR3 has 15 residues. The V and J ends lost 3 bases and 7 bases, in that order; junction bases with no gene match: 5. CDR1 and CDR2 (germline): SGHRS, YFSETQ. The CDR3, as DNA: TGCGCCAGCAGCTCCGCTCTAGCGGGGGGGAATGAGCAGTTCTTC. Its translation: CASSSALAGGNEQFF.

V is TRBV4-1 and J is TRBJ2-2; a weak D match, TRBD2 (5 bases). In germline, CDR1 is MGHRA, CDR2 YSYEKL. V was cut by 3 bases and J by 7 bases, with 18 bases left in between. The CDR3 runs 16 residues. Here the CDR3 reads CASSQPQGGSGGELFF. The CDR3 coding sequence is TGCGCCAGCAGCCAGCCACAAGGAGGTTCTGGCGGGGAGCTGTTTTTT.

The gene calls are TRBV7-8 and TRBJ1-2, with TRBD1 matching over 9 bases. The V gene end was trimmed by 1 base and the J gene end by 2 bases; junction bases not matched to a gene: 5. CDR3 size: 16 residues. In germline, CDR1 is SGHVS, CDR2 FQNEAQ. The CDR3 loop reads CASSLDRGQGNYGYTF. The DNA for the CDR3 is TGTGCCAGCAGCTTAGACCGGGGACAGGGAAACTATGGCTACACCTTC.

The chain has TRBV19 and TRBJ1-1; D possibly corresponds to TRBD1 (6 bases). The CDR3 covers 16 residues. Germline CDR1 LNHDA, CDR2 SQIVND (reference sequence). Trimming left V 0 bases short and J 0 bases short, with 11 bases between. The CDR3: CASSIDHNRVNTEAFF. The CDR3 bases are TGTGCCAGTAGTATAGATCACAACAGGGTGAACACTGAAGCTTTCTTT.

The chain joins TRBV27 to TRBJ1-6; D is ambiguous. The CDR3 loop spans 14 amino acids. Germline V gene lookup returns CDR1 MNHEY and CDR2 SMNVEV (reference sequence). Between the trimmed V and J ends, which lost 3 bases and 7 bases, there was a span of 10 bases. In DNA form, the CDR3 reads TGTGCCAGCAGTTTTAGGCAGGCAAATTCACCCCTCCACTTT. Translation: CASSFRQANSPLHF.

This clone was seen only once. V gene TRBV10-3 combines with J gene TRBJ1-1; possibly TRBD1 for D (6 bases). V lost 8 bases and J lost 0, with 10 bases in between. From germline, CDR1 is ENHRY and CDR2 SYGVKD. The CDR3 consists of 13 residues. CDR3 coding DNA: TGTGCCATCGGACAGTCTCTGAACACTGAAGCTTTCTTT. This codes for CAIGQSLNTEAFF.

The chain joins TRBV9 to TRBJ1-1; D may be TRBD1 (6 bases). The germline CDR1 and CDR2 sequences are SGDLS and YYNGEE. V was cut by 3 bases and J by 3 bases, with 12 bases left in between. The CDR3 is made up of 14 amino acids. The CDR3 loop reads CASSGEQGYTEAFF. CDR3 coding DNA: TGTGCCAGCAGCGGGGAACAGGGTTACACTGAAGCTTTCTTT.

The chain joins TRBV12-5 to TRBJ2-5, with D maybe TRBD1 (6 bases). Trimming removed 2 bases at V and 2 bases at J, with 12 bases between. The germline V gene has CDR1 LGHNT and CDR2 FRNRAP. The CDR3 totals 15 residues. For the CDR3, the DNA is TGTGCTAGTGGTTTGCACCTAGGGGGACAAGAGACCCAGTACTTC. The encoded protein is CASGLHLGGQETQYF.

In its sample, this clone was seen a few times. V usage is TRBV20-1 and J usage is TRBJ2-7, with D perhaps matching TRBD2 (5 bases). V lost 3 bases and J lost 3, with 15 bases in between. The CDR3 covers 14 residues. CDR1 DFQATT and CDR2 SNEGSKA come from the germline V gene (reference sequence). Written as DNA, the CDR3 is TGCAGTGCTAGTAGGGCTGAGGGCGGCTACGAGCAGTACTTC. It yields the protein CSASRAEGGYEQYF.

The chain employs TRBV6-5 and TRBJ1-2, with D possibly TRBD1 on 6 matching bases. Germline V gives CDR1 MNHEY, CDR2 SVGAGI. The CDR3 is 13 amino acids. V lost 5 bases and J 7 bases, leaving 14 bases between the germline ends. The CDR3 loop is CASSPQGGTGYTF. The CDR3 nucleotides are TGTGCCAGCAGTCCACAAGGGGGAACTGGCTACACCTTC.

The chain combines TRBV11-2 with TRBJ1-6; 9 nucleotides match TRBD1. The J segment lost 14 bases and the V segment lost 2 bases, leaving 7 bases of the junction unmatched. The CDR3 has 14 amino acids. Germline V gene sequence: CDR1 SGHAT, CDR2 FQNNGV. The CDR3 DNA is TGTGCCAGCAGCTTACGACAGGGGGGTGTATCCCTCCACTTT. This sequence encodes CASSLRQGGVSLHF.

The V gene is TRBV5-5, the J gene TRBJ2-5; D not resolved. CDR1 SGHKS and CDR2 YYEKEE come from the germline V gene (reference sequence). Trimming shortened V by 1 base and J by 5 bases, and 21 bases separated the two germline ends. CDR3 length: 17 amino acids. CDR3 nucleotide sequence: TGTGCCAGCAGCTTGTTACCCCGCCAGTCGTTTACGGAGACCCAGTACTTC. This encodes CASSLLPRQSFTETQYF. The entire variable domain, with the rest obtained from reference TRBV5-5 and TRBJ2-5, is as follows: DAGVTQSPTHLIKTRGQQVTLRCSPISGHKSVSWYQQVLGQGPQFIFQYYEKEERGRGNFPDRFSARQFPNYSSELNVNALLLGDSALYLCASSLLPRQSFTETQYFGPGTRLLVL.

This sequence joins TRBV20-1 and TRBJ2-1, with 9 nucleotides matching TRBD2. The CDR3 runs to 16 residues. CDR1 is DFQATT and CDR2 is SNEGSKA in the germline V gene (reference sequence). The V segment lost 3 bases and the J segment 9 bases; nucleotides outside the gene matches: 15. DNA of the CDR3: TGCAGTGCTAGTGCGGTTGCGGGGGGGCCGAGGGGTGAGCAGTTCTTC. Translating it yields CSASAVAGGPRGEQFF.

This rearrangement joins TRBV18 to TRBJ1-2; perhaps TRBD1 as D (5 bases). CDR1 KGHSH and CDR2 LQKENI come from the germline V gene. V was clipped by 4 bases and J by 5 bases, with 17 bases between them. The CDR3 runs 15 residues. The CDR3 protein is CASSLGHQARYGYTF. The CDR3 DNA reads TGTGCCAGCTCACTAGGACACCAAGCGAGATATGGCTACACCTTC.

The chain employs TRBV5-1 and TRBJ2-5, with D perhaps TRBD2 (6 bases). CDR3 size: 14 residues. Trimming stripped 4 bases from V and 7 bases from J, with 17 bases between. Germline values: CDR1 SGHRS, CDR2 YFSETQ. For the CDR3, the DNA is TGCGCCAGCAGCCCCGGGACCGGGGGTCGGACCCAGTACTTC. Protein: CASSPGTGGRTQYF.

This chain joins TRBV3-1 (or the pseudogene TRBV3-2) and TRBJ2-5; no firm D call. V was pared by 1 base and J by 5 bases, with 8 bases between. Germline loops: CDR1 LGHDT, CDR2 YNNKEL (reference sequence). The CDR3 is 13 amino acids. This CDR3 is CASSQAPRETQYF. CDR3 sequence (DNA): TGTGCCAGCAGCCAAGCGCCACGGGAGACCCAGTACTTC.

The chain carries TRBV25-1 and TRBJ2-3; 7 bases are a match to TRBD2. V shed 8 bases, J shed 1 base, and the junction held 6 bases outside the gene matches. CDR3 length: 14 residues. Germline loops: CDR1 MGHDK, CDR2 SYGVNS. This CDR3 reads CASCRRGGTDTQYF. The CDR3 region has the DNA TGTGCCAGCTGCCGCCGGGGGGGCACAGATACGCAGTATTTT.